The source of this TCR beta chain is a study of T-cell reconstitution after alpha-beta-depleted transplantation in children. Preparation of the TCRbeta library used unique molecular identifiers. MiXCR, applied by TCRdb to the PCR reads, yields one record per CDR3 protein. The table shows around 380,000 distinct CDR3 sequences, with under 13% occurring only once. V gave up 3 bases and J gave up 7 bases, with 16 bases separating them. This CDR3 has 16 residues. Germline V CDR1 and CDR2: ENHRY, SYGVKD. This sample comprised PBMCs from the stem cell graft donor, obtained from the stem cell graft. The V call is TRBV10-3, the J call TRBJ1-6; no clear D gene. The TCR originated in a human donor who donated a stem cell graft to a child with acute myeloid leukemia. The chain's CDR3 is CAISDPPTALNSPLHF. CDR3 DNA sequence: TGTGCCATCAGTGACCCGCCAACAGCCCTAAATTCACCCCTCCACTTT.